The present T cell receptor (beta chain) was sequenced within a study of cytomegalovirus exposure and HLA in healthy donors. This clone was observed a single time. Antigen: not known. With V trimmed by 5 bases and J by 5 bases, 10 bases remained unmatched. This CDR3 region has 16 residues. Germline V gives CDR1 SGHAT, CDR2 FQNNGV. The donors belonged to the roughly 130-subject validation cohort, separate from the approximately 670-subject first cohort. Study outcomes and limitations: A list of approximately 150 TCR beta chains associated with cytomegalovirus was given. Rare TCR sequences dominated, though some public TCRs recurred in many donors.

Assay used: immunoSEQ multiplex PCR; TCRdb lists only in-frame clones, some missing. The sample carries 280,000 or so clones, 88% recorded once. The rearrangement uses TRBV11-2 and TRBJ1-4, with 8 positions matching TRBD1. The sequence came from a woman aged 18-30 years in good health and CMV-seronegative. Source material: PBMCs. This CDR3 reads CASSPPGQEKNEKLFF. The CDR3 nucleotides read TGTGCCAGCAGCCCACCGGGACAGGAGAAAAATGAAAAACTGTTTTTT.